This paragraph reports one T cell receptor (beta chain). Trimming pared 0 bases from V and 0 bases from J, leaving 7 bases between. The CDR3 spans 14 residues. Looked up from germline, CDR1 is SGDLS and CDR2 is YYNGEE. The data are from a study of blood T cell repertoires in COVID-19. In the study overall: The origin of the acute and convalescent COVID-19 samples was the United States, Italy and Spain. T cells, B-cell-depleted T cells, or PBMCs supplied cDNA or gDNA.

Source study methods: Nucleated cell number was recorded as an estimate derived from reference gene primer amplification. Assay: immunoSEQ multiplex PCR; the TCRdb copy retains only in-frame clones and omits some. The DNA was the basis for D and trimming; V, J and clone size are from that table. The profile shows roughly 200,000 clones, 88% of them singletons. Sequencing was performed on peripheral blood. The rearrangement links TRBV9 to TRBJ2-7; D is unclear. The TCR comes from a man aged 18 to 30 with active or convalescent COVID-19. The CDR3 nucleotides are TGTGCCAGCAGCGTAGGTGGCCGCTCCTACGAGCAGTACTTC. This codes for CASSVGGRSYEQYF.